The present T cell receptor beta chain was sequenced within a study of T cells in Graves' hyperthyroidism and ophthalmopathy. Overall study findings and caveats: The model's output predicted ophthalmopathy at a median of around 6.9 months prior to onset.

From RNA transcripts, TCR beta CDR3 regions were amplified. First-round RT-PCR of the TCR CDR3 relied on the HTBI primer set. MiXCR, applied by TCRdb to the multiplex PCR reads, yields one record per CDR3 protein. Of 100,000 to 130,000 distinct CDR3 sequences detected, about 17% appear once; the ten largest clones hold about 45%. CDR3 length: 15 residues. The J segment lost 4 bases and the V segment lost 5 bases, leaving 8 bases of the junction unmatched. Looked up from germline, CDR1 is MDHEN and CDR2 is SYDVKM. As concerns this clonotype: Its antigen is still unknown.

Extraction of PBMCs used under 13 ml of fresh peripheral blood. The sequenced sample consisted of blood. The gene calls are TRBV28 and TRBJ1-5; 7 bases fit TRBD1. This receptor was identified in a woman aged 45-59 years with Graves' hyperthyroidism. Here the CDR3 reads CASSKTGEQNQPQHF. The CDR3 region has the DNA TGTGCCAGCAGTAAAACAGGGGAGCAAAATCAGCCCCAGCATTTT. Supplemented by reference TRBV28 and TRBJ1-5, the full variable domain reads DVKVTQSSRYLVKRTGEKVFLECVQDMDHENMFWYRQDPGLGLRLIYFSYDVKMKEKGDIPEGYSVSREKKERFSLILESASTNQTSMYLCASSKTGEQNQPQHFGDGTRLSIL.